These 27 T cell receptor beta chains were all obtained from the same sample, sequenced in a study of shared clonotypes between healthy human individuals. TCRdb's copy holds only in-frame clones and misses some; the assay was immunoSEQ multiplex PCR. The data contain about 990,000 clones, about 80% of them singletons. The specimen was memory CD4+ T cells from PBMCs. Subset of the sample: CD45RA-negative fraction. All receptors come from a man aged 18 to 29 in good health. Some clones in this sample may be carry-over from other donors' samples.

DNA for the CDR3: TGCGCCAGCAGCACCGGGACAGCCTCAGCTTACGAGCAGTACTTC. It specifies CASSTGTASAYEQYF. The chain combines TRBV5-1 with TRBJ2-7, with 7 positions matching TRBD1. Germline V CDR1 and CDR2: SGHRS, YFSETQ. This CDR3 is 15 amino acids long. The V segment lost 4 bases and the J segment 4 bases; nucleotides outside the gene matches: 11.

The chain joins TRBV6-1 to TRBJ2-5, with 8 bases lining up with TRBD1. This CDR3 spans 13 amino acids. V was clipped by 6 bases and J by 4 bases; unmatched bases: 4. Germline CDR1 and CDR2: MNHNS and SASEGT. This CDR3 is CASRDRVSETQYF. CDR3 nucleotide sequence: TGTGCCAGCAGGGACAGGGTATCAGAGACCCAGTACTTC.

The table lists this clone with many counts. The CDR3 sequence is CASSQGNWVQGRSERGEKLFF. As DNA, the CDR3 is TGTGCCAGCAGCCAGGGCAATTGGGTACAGGGAAGAAGCGAGAGAGGTGAAAAACTGTTTTTT. The rearrangement joins TRBV4-2 to TRBJ1-4, with D possibly matching TRBD1 (6 bases). CDR1 and CDR2 from the germline V gene are LGHNA and YNFKEQ. V lost 3 bases, J lost 7 bases, and 33 bases lay in between. The CDR3 sequence is 21 residues long.

This clone showed up just once. The CDR3 is CASSLIGPSGRNEQFF. The DNA for the CDR3 is TGTGCCAGCAGCTTAATCGGTCCTAGCGGGAGAAATGAGCAGTTCTTC. This sequence joins TRBV11-2 and TRBJ2-1; 10 bases fit TRBD2. Germline lookup yields CDR1 SGHAT and CDR2 FQNNGV. Unmatched junction bases numbered 8, after V lost 2 bases and J lost 7 bases. The CDR3 contains 16 residues.

The chain carries TRBV28 and TRBJ2-2, with D perhaps TRBD2 (5 bases). This CDR3 has 14 amino acids. The V gene's germline CDR1 is MDHEN and CDR2 SYDVKM. Trimming took 4 bases from V and 3 from J, leaving 9 bases between them. The CDR3 reads CASSWTVDTGELFF. CDR3 DNA sequence: TGTGCCAGCAGTTGGACTGTTGACACCGGGGAGCTGTTTTTT.

The chain joins TRBV15 to TRBJ2-1; D may be TRBD1 (6 bases). Germline assignment: CDR1 LNHNV and CDR2 YYDKDF (reference sequence). V lost 0 bases and J 14 bases, leaving 14 bases between the germline ends. This CDR3 is 13 amino acids long. CDR3 DNA sequence: TGTGCCACCAGCAGAGATGCAGGGGCTAGTAAGTTCTTC. Its protein is CATSRDAGASKFF.

J is TRBJ2-7 and V is TRBV7-2; TRBD1 aligns across 7 bases. The CDR3 sequence is 13 residues long. With 5 bases clipped from V and 8 bases from J, the junction kept 9 bases outside the gene matches. Germline V gives CDR1 SGHTA, CDR2 FQGNSA. The CDR3 DNA reads TGTGCCAGCAGCCAAATAAGACAGGGACAGCAGTACTTC. Its protein is CASSQIRQGQQYF.

V and J are TRBV6-1 and TRBJ1-4; tentative D call: TRBD1 (5 bases). Deletions cut 8 bases from V and 9 bases from J, with 13 bases between. CDR3 size: 12 residues. CDR1 is MNHNS, CDR2 SASEGT, per germline. The CDR3 bases are TGTGCCAGCGGGACTGAACAGAAAAAACTGTTTTTT. Translated, it gives CASGTEQKKLFF.

V and J are TRBV7-3 and TRBJ2-2; the match to TRBD2 covers 9 bases. V gave up 5 bases and J gave up 4 bases; unmatched junction bases: 5. Germline CDR1 and CDR2: SGHTA and FQGTGA. This CDR3 comprises 15 residues. CDR3 coding DNA: TGTGCCAGCAGCCCCGCACTAGCGGGCACCGGGGAGCTGTTTTTT. Amino acids: CASSPALAGTGELFF. The complete variable domain, with remaining parts taken from reference TRBV7-3 and TRBJ2-2, reads GAGVSQTPSNKVTEKGKYVELRCDPISGHTALYWYRQSLGQGPEFLIYFQGTGAADDSGLPNDRFFAVRPEGSVSTLKIQRTERGDSAVYLCASSPALAGTGELFFGEGSRLTVL.

This clone has only a few counts. CDR3 DNA: TGTGCCAGCAGTCAAGGGACGGGGGCGTCGGCTTTCTTT. Protein product: CASSQGTGASAFF. This rearrangement joins TRBV6-5 to TRBJ1-1; tentative D call: TRBD1 (6 bases). The ends were cut back, 5 bases at V and 11 bases at J, with 18 bases in the middle. The CDR3 length is 13 residues. Germline lookup yields CDR1 MNHEY and CDR2 SVGAGI.

The V and J genes are TRBV27 and TRBJ2-1; 13 nucleotides line up with TRBD2. Germline V CDR1 and CDR2: MNHEY, SMNVEV (reference sequence). The CDR3 extends over 17 amino acids. V dropped 4 bases and J dropped 9; count of bases not matched to a gene: 12. CDR3 residues: CASSYFGTSGKGSEQFF. DNA for the CDR3: TGTGCCAGCAGTTACTTCGGGACTAGCGGGAAGGGTAGTGAGCAGTTCTTC.

The count of this clone is one. The V call is TRBV5-1, the J call TRBJ1-1; 7 nucleotides align to TRBD1. The germline V gene encodes CDR1 SGHRS and CDR2 YFSETQ. V lost 1 base, J lost 1 base, and 4 bases stayed unmatched. CDR3 size: 15 residues. The CDR3, as DNA: TGCGCCAGCAGCTTGTCAGGGGGAGGGAACACTGAAGCTTTCTTT. Protein: CASSLSGGGNTEAFF.

The rearrangement joins TRBV2 to TRBJ2-7; 10 bases fit TRBD1. The germline V gene encodes CDR1 SNHLY and CDR2 FYNNEI. J was trimmed by 1 base and V by 7 bases; bases with no gene match: 4. The CDR3 sequence is 14 residues long. The CDR3 protein is CASKWDRGSYEQYF. The CDR3 DNA is TGTGCCAGCAAGTGGGACAGGGGTTCCTACGAGCAGTACTTC.

There are a few counts of this clone. This chain joins TRBV7-9 and TRBJ1-6; D call uncertain. Germline CDR1 is SEHNR and CDR2 is FQNEAQ (reference sequence). V lost 5 bases, J lost 7 bases, and 9 bases lay in between. The CDR3 runs to 13 residues. CDR3 coding DNA: TGTGCCAGCAGCCCCGCCTTGAATTCACCCCTCCACTTT. It translates to CASSPALNSPLHF.

V usage is TRBV18 and J usage is TRBJ2-5; D unclear. Trimming pared 3 bases from V and 2 bases from J, leaving 10 bases between. CDR1 and CDR2 from the germline V gene are KGHSH and LQKENI. The CDR3 spans 14 residues. The CDR3 loop is CASSPTHIQETQYF. The CDR3, as DNA: TGTGCCAGCTCACCTACACATATTCAAGAGACCCAGTACTTC.

This clone has only one observation. The chain is built from TRBV4-1 and TRBJ2-7, with TRBD1 matching 10 bases. The CDR3 is made up of 15 amino acids. J lost 5 bases, V lost 6 bases, and 10 bases had no gene match. The germline V gene encodes CDR1 MGHRA and CDR2 YSYEKL. CDR3: CASRQIRDRGNEQYF. The CDR3, as DNA: TGCGCCAGCAGGCAAATCCGGGACAGGGGTAACGAGCAGTACTTC.

The rearrangement joins TRBV29-1 to TRBJ2-5; TRBD2 aligns across 8 bases. Germline loops: CDR1 SQVTM, CDR2 ANQGSEA. Trimming at V came to 7 bases and at J to 4 bases, leaving 11 bases not matched to a gene. The CDR3 runs 14 residues. The chain's CDR3 is CSATGPAGAETQYF. The CDR3 nucleotides are TGCAGCGCTACCGGACCAGCGGGAGCAGAGACCCAGTACTTC.

This clone was recorded once. This sequence may be a read error, since a much larger clone differs from it by one base. The same CDR3 also results from other DNA sequences found in this sample. The chain combines TRBV18 with TRBJ2-7, with D maybe TRBD1 (6 bases). Trimming shortened V by 2 bases and J by 1 base, and 9 bases separated the two germline ends. This CDR3 has 14 residues. Germline V gene sequence: CDR1 KGHSH, CDR2 LQKENI. The CDR3 region has the DNA TGTGCCAGCTCACCATCAGGGGTTTCCTACGAGCAGTACTTC. It yields the protein CASSPSGVSYEQYF. The full variable domain, rest sourced from reference TRBV18 and TRBJ2-7, is NAGVMQNPRHLVRRRGQEARLRCSPMKGHSHVYWYRQLPEEGLKFMVYLQKENIIDESGMPKERFSAEFPKEGPSILRIQQVVRGDSAAYFCASSPSGVSYEQYFGPGTRLTVT.

This clone was detected only once. The chain combines TRBV4-1 with TRBJ2-1; TRBD2 matches 13 bases. With V trimmed by 3 bases and J by 0 bases, 14 bases remained unmatched. The CDR3 sequence is 21 residues long. Germline V CDR1 and CDR2: MGHRA, YSYEKL. The CDR3 reads CASSHYSGLAGVGGSYNEQFF. Here the CDR3 DNA reads TGCGCCAGCAGCCACTACTCCGGACTAGCGGGAGTGGGGGGCTCCTACAATGAGCAGTTCTTC.

The chain employs TRBV5-1 and TRBJ2-3, with 9 bases that match TRBD2. Germline CDR1 and CDR2: SGHRS and YFSETQ. Trimming took 4 bases from V and 5 from J; bases not matched to a gene: 11. The CDR3 is 16 residues long. In DNA form, the CDR3 reads TGCGCCAGCAGCGCGGCCCTGGCGGGAGGGGAAGATACGCAGTATTTT. Its protein product is CASSAALAGGEDTQYF.

As for this clone: The same CDR3 is also encoded by other DNA sequences in this sample. This sequence joins TRBV19 and TRBJ1-2, with 7 bases lining up with TRBD1. CDR3 length equals 14 residues. Germline V gene data show CDR1 as LNHDA and CDR2 as SQIVND (reference sequence). Unmatched junction bases numbered 8, after V lost 5 bases and J lost 5 bases. Written as DNA, the CDR3 is TGTGCCAGTAGTCCCACGGGACAGTTTTATGGCTACACCTTC. The encoded protein is CASSPTGQFYGYTF.

The chain carries TRBV6-1 and TRBJ1-1; 10 bases match TRBD1. This CDR3 comprises 15 residues. V trimming: 6 bases; J trimming: 13 bases; junction bases outside the gene matches: 17. Germline lookup yields CDR1 MNHNS and CDR2 SASEGT. The CDR3 loop reads CASRRLNRDRGGYFF. The CDR3 bases are TGTGCCAGCAGGCGCCTTAACCGGGACAGGGGCGGTTATTTCTTT.

This chain links TRBV19 with TRBJ2-2; TRBD2 is a possible D gene (6 bases). The CDR3 runs 14 residues. The V end lost 6 bases, the J end lost 5 bases, and 13 bases lay between the germline ends. From germline, CDR1 is LNHDA and CDR2 SQIVND (reference sequence). The CDR3 spells CASREGIWTGELFF. The CDR3 nucleotides read TGTGCCAGTAGGGAGGGAATATGGACCGGGGAGCTGTTTTTT.

Turning to this clone: This specimen includes other DNA sequences encoding the same CDR3. The J gene is TRBJ1-1, the V gene TRBV7-3; D ambiguous. The CDR3 is made up of 13 amino acids. Germline V gene lookup returns CDR1 SGHTA and CDR2 FQGTGA. Trimming removed 2 bases from V and 4 bases from J, with 8 bases in between. The CDR3 region is CASSLGVGTEAFF. In nucleotides, the CDR3 is TGTGCCAGCAGCTTAGGTGTGGGCACTGAAGCTTTCTTT.

The rearrangement joins TRBV6-1 to TRBJ2-1; D uncertain. Deletions cut 1 base from V and 4 bases from J, with 11 bases between. The CDR3 is made up of 15 amino acids. In germline, CDR1 is MNHNS, CDR2 SASEGT. This chain's CDR3 is CASSEVDRLYNEQFF. The CDR3 DNA is TGTGCCAGCAGTGAAGTTGACCGACTGTACAATGAGCAGTTCTTC.

This clone was seen only once. Other nucleotide sequences in the sample specify the same CDR3. V gene TRBV18 combines with J gene TRBJ1-2; D remains ambiguous. The V end lost 3 bases, the J end lost 2 bases, and 7 bases lay between the germline ends. Germline CDR1 reads KGHSH; CDR2 reads LQKENI. This CDR3 spans 13 amino acids. The CDR3 DNA is TGTGCCAGCTCACCGGATAGGAACTATGGCTACACCTTC. Amino acid sequence: CASSPDRNYGYTF. Full variable domain (remainder filled in from reference TRBV18 and TRBJ1-2): NAGVMQNPRHLVRRRGQEARLRCSPMKGHSHVYWYRQLPEEGLKFMVYLQKENIIDESGMPKERFSAEFPKEGPSILRIQQVVRGDSAAYFCASSPDRNYGYTFGSGTRLTVV.

In its sample, this clone was seen a few times. The genes are TRBV7-9 and TRBJ1-4; D ambiguous. Germline CDR1 and CDR2: SEHNR and FQNEAQ (reference sequence). V lost 1 base to trimming and J lost 0 bases, with 6 bases between them. The CDR3 is 15 amino acids. The CDR3 is CASSLGLTTNEKLFF. In nucleotides, the CDR3 is TGTGCCAGCAGCTTAGGGCTCACAACTAATGAAAAACTGTTTTTT.